Following are 26 T cell receptor beta chains from one sample sequenced in a study of T cell clonotyping in hematopoietic cell transplantation. Produced via immunoSEQ multiplex PCR; TCRdb's table is partial and in-frame only. The sample includes fewer than 80,000 clones, around 94% seen only once; the top ten take about 1.5%. Sequenced material: peripheral blood mononuclear cells. The receptors come from a man aged 45-60 years in good health. Some clones in this sample may be carry-over from other donors' samples.

V gene TRBV28 combines with J gene TRBJ2-1; possibly TRBD2 for D (6 bases). The V gene's germline CDR1 is MDHEN and CDR2 SYDVKM. The V end was cut by 1 base, the J end by 4 bases, with 11 bases between. The CDR3 extends over 15 amino acids. CDR3 sequence: CASSLYGAGYNEQFF. Here the CDR3 DNA reads TGTGCCAGCAGTTTATACGGGGCGGGGTACAATGAGCAGTTCTTC. Filled out from reference TRBV28 and TRBJ2-1, the complete variable domain reads DVKVTQSSRYLVKRTGEKVFLECVQDMDHENMFWYRQDPGLGLRLIYFSYDVKMKEKGDIPEGYSVSREKKERFSLILESASTNQTSMYLCASSLYGAGYNEQFFGPGTRLTVL.

This rearrangement joins TRBV5-6 to TRBJ1-4; TRBD1 matches at 7 bases. V was clipped by 0 bases and J by 8 bases; unmatched bases: 13. CDR1 is SGHDT, CDR2 YYEEEE, per germline. CDR3 length equals 17 residues. CDR3 DNA: TGTGCCAGCAGCTTGGGACTTCGACAGGGAATACGGGAAAAACTGTTTTTT. It codes for CASSLGLRQGIREKLFF.

The chain carries TRBV11-2 and TRBJ1-2, with D unclear. Germline CDR1 and CDR2: SGHAT and FQNNGV. The CDR3 sequence is 13 residues long. V gave up 3 bases and J gave up 0 bases, with 5 bases separating them. The CDR3 nucleotides read TGTGCCAGCAGCTTTGGGGCTAACTATGGCTACACCTTC. This gives the protein CASSFGANYGYTF.

The chain links TRBV28 to TRBJ1-1; D gene uncertain. CDR3 size: 14 residues. The V end was cut by 7 bases, the J end by 1 base, with 13 bases between. Per germline, CDR1 MDHEN and CDR2 SYDVKM. The CDR3 reads CASIRRTENTEAFF. The CDR3, as DNA: TGTGCCAGCATACGACGGACCGAGAACACTGAAGCTTTCTTT.

The chain is built from TRBV5-6 and TRBJ2-5; D not certain. Trimming pared 4 bases from V and 5 bases from J, leaving 9 bases between. The CDR3 covers 12 residues. The germline V gene has CDR1 SGHDT and CDR2 YYEEEE. Here the CDR3 DNA reads TGTGCCAGCAGCCCGGACGGGGAGACCCAGTACTTC. It codes for CASSPDGETQYF.

This chain uses TRBV13 with TRBJ1-1; D uncertain. V dropped 3 bases and J dropped 0 bases, with 8 bases sitting between them. The CDR3 loop spans 14 amino acids. Germline V lookup: CDR1 PRHDT, CDR2 FYEKMQ (reference sequence). CDR3 nucleotides: TGTGCCAGCAGCTTGGGCTTGTTGAACACTGAAGCTTTCTTT. It codes for CASSLGLLNTEAFF.

The V call is TRBV6-5, the J call TRBJ2-7, with TRBD1 identical over 10 bases. Germline V gene sequence: CDR1 MNHEY, CDR2 SVGAGI. The V segment lost 6 bases and the J segment 4 bases; nucleotides outside the gene matches: 9. This CDR3 is built from 15 residues. CDR3 sequence (DNA): TGTGCCAGCAGATATGCTAGGACAGGGGGATACGAGCAGTACTTC. It is translated as CASRYARTGGYEQYF.

The gene calls are TRBV11-2 and TRBJ2-3; D is uncertain. Germline CDR1 SGHAT, CDR2 FQNNGV. Trimming took 1 base from V and 8 from J, leaving 16 bases between them. This CDR3 contains 15 residues. The CDR3 nucleotides read TGTGCCAGCAGCTTAGCCGACCCAGCTTCGGTTACGCAGTATTTT. Its protein product is CASSLADPASVTQYF.

The CDR3 nucleotides are TGCAGCGTTGGAGACAGGTCTAATGAAAAACTGTTTTTT. Its protein product is CSVGDRSNEKLFF. This chain connects TRBV29-1 to TRBJ1-4, with D maybe TRBD1 (6 bases). The CDR3 spans 13 residues. CDR1 and CDR2 from the germline V gene are SQVTM and ANQGSEA. Trimming removed 4 bases at V and 3 bases at J, with 9 bases between.

The chain couples TRBV28 to TRBJ2-5; 9 bases fit TRBD1. J gave up 5 bases and V 5 bases, and 12 bases lay outside the gene matches. The CDR3 spans 16 residues. Germline CDR1 reads MDHEN; CDR2 reads SYDVKM. CDR3 nucleotides: TGTGCCAGCAGTCCATTTTTAAACAGGGGGCCGGAGACCCAGTACTTC. As protein: CASSPFLNRGPETQYF.

The V call is TRBV5-8, the J call TRBJ2-5; D possibly corresponds to TRBD1 (5 bases). The V end was cut by 4 bases, the J end by 1 base, with 8 bases between. Looked up from germline, CDR1 is SGHTS and CDR2 is YDEGEE. The CDR3 covers 13 residues. CDR3 nucleotide sequence: TGTGCCAGCAGCAGAGACAGCCAAGAGACCCAGTACTTC. The encoded protein is CASSRDSQETQYF.

This clone was recorded only once. The genes are TRBV11-2 and TRBJ2-5, with D maybe TRBD1 (6 bases). Trimming took off 2 bases at V and 2 bases at J, with 21 bases between the two ends. This CDR3 has 18 residues. CDR1 and CDR2 from the germline V gene are SGHAT and FQNNGV. The CDR3 region has the DNA TGTGCCAGCAGCTTATTCAGGGGAACTATTTTGAGTCAAGAGACCCAGTACTTC. Its protein product is CASSLFRGTILSQETQYF.

The chain combines TRBV28 with TRBJ2-2; D is unresolved. Trimming stripped 3 bases from V and 4 bases from J, with 9 bases between. The CDR3 runs to 14 residues. Per the germline V gene, CDR1 is MDHEN and CDR2 is SYDVKM. In nucleotides, the CDR3 is TGTGCCAGCAGTTTTGGTCTTCTCACCGGGGAGCTGTTTTTT. It codes for CASSFGLLTGELFF.

This sequence joins TRBV13 and TRBJ2-7, with 7 nucleotides matching TRBD1. The germline V gene has CDR1 PRHDT and CDR2 FYEKMQ (reference sequence). After removal of 4 bases from V and 3 bases from J, the junction contained 3 bases not matched to a gene. The CDR3 has 13 amino acids. CDR3: CASSSGQSYEQYF. The CDR3 coding sequence is TGTGCCAGCAGCTCGGGACAGAGCTACGAGCAGTACTTC.

The chain couples TRBV6-6 to TRBJ1-1; D is unresolved. This CDR3 region has 13 residues. Germline-derived CDR1 and CDR2 are MNHNY and SVGAGI (reference sequence). V lost 2 bases and J 0 bases, leaving 4 bases between the germline ends. The DNA for the CDR3 is TGTGCCAGCAGTTACCGACTGAACACTGAAGCTTTCTTT. The encoded protein is CASSYRLNTEAFF.

The chain has TRBV6-5 and TRBJ1-1, with a possible D match to TRBD1 (5 bases). The CDR3 totals 15 residues. From germline, CDR1 is MNHEY and CDR2 SVGAGI. The V gene lost 6 bases and the J gene lost 3 bases, with 17 bases spanning the gap. CDR3 in amino acids: CASRDPSQGDTEAFF. The DNA for the CDR3 is TGTGCCAGCAGAGATCCGTCTCAGGGTGACACTGAAGCTTTCTTT.

This clone was counted between two and nine times. The chain is built from TRBV9 and TRBJ1-6; the match to TRBD1 covers 7 bases. V shed 4 bases and J 9 bases; nucleotides not matched to a gene: 7. The CDR3 totals 14 residues. Germline CDR1 is SGDLS and CDR2 is YYNGEE. Here the CDR3 DNA reads TGTGCCAGCAGCTACCTAGGACAGGCTTCACCCCTCCACTTT. It codes for CASSYLGQASPLHF.

The gene calls are TRBV25-1 and TRBJ2-1; D gene ambiguous. Germline loops: CDR1 MGHDK, CDR2 SYGVNS. The germline V and J ends were trimmed by 6 bases and 5 bases, with 5 bases remaining between them. The CDR3 sequence is 11 residues long. The CDR3 loop is CASSQNNEQFF. The CDR3 region has the DNA TGTGCCAGCAGCCAGAACAATGAGCAGTTCTTC. Supplemented by reference TRBV25-1 and TRBJ2-1, the full variable domain reads EADIYQTPRYLVIGTGKKITLECSQTMGHDKMYWYQQDPGMELHLIHYSYGVNSTEKGDLSSESTVSRIRTEHFPLTLESARPSHTSQYLCASSQNNEQFFGPGTRLTVL.

V and J are TRBV6-1 and TRBJ1-5; the D is unclear. This CDR3 contains 13 residues. The V end lost 10 bases, the J end lost 4 bases, and 14 bases lay between the germline ends. Per the germline V gene, CDR1 is MNHNS and CDR2 is SASEGT. In DNA, the CDR3 is TGTGCCACCCTGGCAGGTGGGAATCAGCCCCAGCATTTT. Encoded protein: CATLAGGNQPQHF.

This clone was picked up a small number of times. The V and J genes are TRBV6-5 and TRBJ2-7, with 9 nucleotides matching TRBD1. The CDR3 is 14 amino acids. V shed 6 bases and J 4 bases; nucleotides not matched to a gene: 7. Germline CDR1 and CDR2: MNHEY and SVGAGI. CDR3 nucleotides: TGTGCCAGCAGGAAACAGGGGGCCGGGTACGAGCAGTACTTC. Its translation: CASRKQGAGYEQYF.

This clone was seen only once. The gene calls are TRBV4-1 and TRBJ2-7; either TRBD1 or TRBD2 may fit D (5 bases each). V dropped 0 bases and J dropped 3 bases, with 15 bases sitting between them. Germline V gives CDR1 MGHRA, CDR2 YSYEKL. CDR3 size: 16 residues. This CDR3 reads CASSQEWAGSYYEQYF. In DNA form, the CDR3 reads TGCGCCAGCAGCCAAGAATGGGCAGGGAGCTACTACGAGCAGTACTTC.

The chain couples TRBV29-1 to TRBJ2-3; D is unresolved. This CDR3 comprises 13 residues. CDR1 SQVTM and CDR2 ANQGSEA come from the germline V gene. Deletions cut 6 bases from V and 2 bases from J, with 12 bases between. CDR3 DNA: TGCAGCGTGCCCCCGGACGACACAGATACGCAGTATTTT. As protein: CSVPPDDTDTQYF.

The chain employs TRBV5-1 and TRBJ1-3; D is undetermined. V dropped 3 bases and J dropped 0 bases, with 13 bases sitting between them. This CDR3 is built from 16 residues. The germline V gene has CDR1 SGHRS and CDR2 YFSETQ. The chain's CDR3 is CASSSLGGRSGNTIYF. Here the CDR3 DNA reads TGCGCCAGCAGCTCCCTCGGAGGTCGCTCTGGAAACACCATATATTTT.

The V gene is TRBV2, the J gene TRBJ1-6, with D possibly TRBD1 on 5 matching bases. CDR1 is SNHLY and CDR2 is FYNNEI in the germline V gene. This CDR3 has 15 residues. Trimming left V 1 base short and J 6 bases short, with 10 bases between. This CDR3 reads CASSEEDTFNSPLHF. CDR3 coding DNA: TGTGCCAGCAGTGAAGAGGACACGTTTAATTCACCCCTCCACTTT.

The chain carries TRBV28 and TRBJ1-2, with D uncertain. The germline gives CDR1 MDHEN, CDR2 SYDVKM. This CDR3 contains 12 residues. The V gene lost 3 bases and the J gene lost 1 base, with 3 bases spanning the gap. The CDR3 bases are TGTGCCAGCAGTTTCAATAACTATGGCTACACCTTC. Translating gives CASSFNNYGYTF.

The chain combines TRBV5-6 with TRBJ2-1; 8 bases match TRBD2. The V and J ends lost 0 bases and 3 bases, in that order; junction bases with no gene match: 8. Germline V gene lookup returns CDR1 SGHDT and CDR2 YYEEEE. This CDR3 spans 17 amino acids. The CDR3: CASSLDRAGGLYNEQFF. The CDR3 nucleotides read TGTGCCAGCAGCTTGGATCGGGCGGGAGGTCTCTACAATGAGCAGTTCTTC. Combining the CDR3 with reference TRBV5-6 and TRBJ2-1 gives the whole variable domain DAGVTQSPTHLIKTRGQQVTLRCSPKSGHDTVSWYQQALGQGPQFIFQYYEEEERQRGNFPDRFSGHQFPNYSSELNVNALLLGDSALYLCASSLDRAGGLYNEQFFGPGTRLTVL.